The 28 T cell receptor beta chains in this list originate from one sample, sequenced in a study of Japanese encephalitis immunity and Zika vaccine responses. Each CDR3 protein is one row after TCRdb ran MiXCR on the 5' RACE reads. The sample has some 450 distinct CDR3 sequences; 11% to 15% are singletons. For 6 days, PBMCs labeled with CFSE were cultured with peptide pools at approximately 0.97 ug/mL each. Live CD56-CD19-CD16-CD3+CD4+ cells with low CFSE were sorted unfixed as proliferating CD4 T cells. The source material was antigen-activated CD4+ T cells from blood, cultured, sampled during a Zika inactivated vaccine study. All receptors derive from an adult man who received an inactivated Zika virus vaccine.

The V call is TRBV4-3, the J call TRBJ1-2; possible D gene TRBD1, 6 bases. CDR1 LGHNA and CDR2 YSLEER come from the germline V gene. Trimming removed 0 bases from V and 8 bases from J, with 19 bases in between. This CDR3 contains 16 residues. The DNA of the CDR3 is TGCGCCAGCAGCCAAGAAACCCCAGTGGGGGCTAGAGGCTACACCTTC. Its protein product is CASSQETPVGARGYTF.

This clonotype is termed large. V usage is TRBV4-3 and J usage is TRBJ1-1; no firm D call. Germline values: CDR1 LGHNA, CDR2 YSLEER. V was cut by 4 bases and J by 1 base, with 19 bases left in between. CDR3 length equals 17 residues. The CDR3 is CASSPRSWAATNTEAFF. The CDR3, as DNA: TGCGCCAGCAGCCCCCGGTCGTGGGCTGCCACGAACACTGAAGCTTTCTTT.

This clonotype is classed as medium-sized. The rearrangement joins TRBV7-2 to TRBJ2-3, with TRBD2 matching over 7 bases. V lost 5 bases and J lost 5; bases outside the gene matches: 10. This CDR3 is built from 15 residues. The germline V gene encodes CDR1 SGHTA and CDR2 FQGNSA. The CDR3: CASSPNGGTEDTQYF. Written as DNA, the CDR3 is TGTGCCAGCAGCCCTAACGGGGGGACGGAAGATACGCAGTATTTT.

This rearrangement joins TRBV4-3 to TRBJ1-3; 9 positions match TRBD1. With V trimmed by 4 bases and J by 3 bases, 1 base remained unmatched. The V gene's germline CDR1 is LGHNA and CDR2 YSLEER. The CDR3 has 14 residues. The CDR3, as DNA: TGCGCCAGCAGCCTGACAGGGGGTGGAAACACCATATATTTT. Translating it yields CASSLTGGGNTIYF.

This clonotype is labeled large. This sequence joins TRBV28 and TRBJ2-5; 9 bases are a match to TRBD1. V lost 6 bases to trimming and J lost 5 bases; unmatched junction nucleotides: 4. Germline CDR1 is MDHEN and CDR2 is SYDVKM. This CDR3 is built from 13 residues. CDR3 nucleotides: TGTGCCAGCAGAATACAGGGGGCGGAGACCCAGTACTTC. This codes for CASRIQGAETQYF.

This chain uses TRBV4-3 with TRBJ1-1; TRBD1 is a possible D gene (6 bases). Germline values: CDR1 LGHNA, CDR2 YSLEER. The V end lost 1 base, the J end lost 7 bases, and 13 bases lay between the germline ends. This CDR3 contains 14 residues. The CDR3 DNA follows: TGCGCCAGCAGCCAAGTCGCAGGGGCCCGTGAAGCTTTCTTT. Amino acid sequence: CASSQVAGAREAFF.

By sample share, this clonotype is medium-sized. The chain recombines TRBV6-5 with TRBJ1-2; D perhaps matches TRBD1 (6 bases). This CDR3 is built from 15 residues. Between the trimmed V and J ends, which lost 0 bases and 2 bases, there was a span of 10 bases. Germline V gene lookup returns CDR1 MNHEY and CDR2 SVGAGI. CDR3 region: CASSYSQGGNYGYTF. In DNA form, the CDR3 reads TGTGCCAGCAGTTACTCACAGGGAGGGAACTATGGCTACACCTTC.

Relative to its sample, this clonotype is medium-sized. This chain links TRBV2 with TRBJ2-3; maybe TRBD2 (5 bases). The CDR3 spans 14 residues. Per the germline V gene, CDR1 is SNHLY and CDR2 is FYNNEI. Deletions cut 2 bases from V and 4 bases from J, with 10 bases between. The CDR3 bases are TGTGCCAGCAGTGAAAGGCTAGCAGCAGATACGCAGTATTTT. This gives the protein CASSERLAADTQYF.

The chain combines TRBV7-3 with TRBJ2-5; either TRBD1 or TRBD2 may supply D (6 bases each). Germline lookup yields CDR1 SGHTA and CDR2 FQGTGA. The CDR3 is 15 residues long. V lost 5 bases and J 5 bases, leaving 18 bases between the germline ends. CDR3 in amino acids: CASSPQWGARETQYF. For the CDR3, the DNA is TGTGCCAGCAGCCCCCAATGGGGGGCTCGGGAGACCCAGTACTTC.

By frequency in the sample, this clonotype is large. The V gene is TRBV11-2, the J gene TRBJ2-2, with D unclear. The CDR3 runs to 17 residues. Trimming shortened V by 2 bases and J by 0 bases, and 13 bases separated the two germline ends. CDR1 and CDR2 from the germline V gene are SGHAT and FQNNGV. In DNA, the CDR3 is TGTGCCAGCAGCTTAAGAGGAGCAGCCGCGAACACCGGGGAGCTGTTTTTT. Translated, it gives CASSLRGAAANTGELFF.

By proportion, this clonotype is medium-sized (0.01 to 0.1%). The rearrangement joins TRBV4-3 to TRBJ1-1; tentative D call: TRBD1 (5 bases). CDR3 length: 15 amino acids. The germline V gene encodes CDR1 LGHNA and CDR2 YSLEER. V was shortened by 5 bases and J by 1 base, with 14 bases between the two germline ends. In DNA form, the CDR3 reads TGCGCCAGCAGCTCGCGGACACCTGAGAACACTGAAGCTTTCTTT. Protein: CASSSRTPENTEAFF.

This clonotype is deemed large. The chain employs TRBV6-1 and TRBJ2-2; 8 bases match TRBD1. The CDR3 is made up of 16 amino acids. V dropped 7 bases and J dropped 2; count of bases not matched to a gene: 9. The germline CDR1 and CDR2 sequences are MNHNS and SASEGT. Here the CDR3 DNA reads TGTGCCAGCAATCCTCGGGCAGGGGGCAACACCGGGGAGCTGTTTTTT. Its protein is CASNPRAGGNTGELFF.

In its sample, this clonotype ranks as hyperexpanded. V is TRBV12-2 and J is TRBJ2-4; the table's D gene call, TRBD2, was not cross checked with the DNA. TRBV12-2 is deemed a pseudogene. This CDR3 has 15 residues. CDR3 in amino acids: CASPRGRMAKNIQYF. CDR3 in DNA: TGTGCAAGTCCCCGAGGGAGGATGGCCAAAAACATTCAGTACTTC.

Within the sample, this clonotype is medium-sized. The chain carries TRBV6-2 or TRBV6-3 and TRBJ1-5; 7 bases fit TRBD1. This CDR3 has 16 residues. The trim removed 6 bases at V and 5 bases at J, leaving 13 bases unmatched. The germline gives CDR1 MNHEY, CDR2 SVGEGT. Written as DNA, the CDR3 is TGTGCCAGCAGCCCCCAGACGGGACAGCGATATCAGCCCCAGCATTTT. Protein: CASSPQTGQRYQPQHF.

This clonotype is judged hyperexpanded. The chain recombines TRBV11-2 with TRBJ2-5, with 10 bases identical to TRBD2. The V and J ends lost 5 bases and 2 bases, in that order; junction bases with no gene match: 2. This CDR3 spans 14 amino acids. The germline CDR1 and CDR2 sequences are SGHAT and FQNNGV. CDR3 protein: CASSSGGAQETQYF. The CDR3 DNA reads as TGTGCCAGCAGCAGCGGGGGGGCACAAGAGACCCAGTACTTC.

Sample share makes this clonotype large. The rearrangement links TRBV7-2 to TRBJ2-2; 9 bases align to TRBD2. The germline gives CDR1 SGHTA, CDR2 FQGNSA. The CDR3 length is 16 residues. The V gene end was trimmed by 0 bases and the J gene end by 6 bases; junction bases not matched to a gene: 5. This CDR3 reads CASSLAGGGASGELFF. CDR3 coding DNA: TGTGCCAGCAGCTTAGCCGGCGGGGGGGCTTCCGGGGAGCTGTTTTTT.

Relative to its sample, this clonotype is medium-sized (0.01 to 0.1%). CDR3 sequence: CASSQVNRGLGAFF. CDR3 nucleotides: TGTGCCAGCAGCCAAGTTAATAGAGGCCTGGGAGCTTTCTTT. The chain employs TRBV14 and TRBJ1-1; the D is unclear. The germline gives CDR1 SGHDN, CDR2 FVKESK. Deletions cut 1 base from V and 10 bases from J, with 16 bases between. This CDR3 comprises 14 residues.

Relative to its sample, this clonotype is large (0.1 to 1%). CDR3 DNA sequence: TGTGCCAGCAGCGTTGCCGCGGGACAGGGCTATGGCTACACCTTC. It encodes CASSVAAGQGYGYTF. The rearrangement links TRBV9 to TRBJ1-2; 9 bases match TRBD1. V lost 2 bases, J lost 4 bases, and 6 bases stayed unmatched. CDR3 length: 15 residues. Per germline, CDR1 SGDLS and CDR2 YYNGEE.

In its sample, this clonotype ranks as large. The chain couples TRBV7-6 to TRBJ2-1; TRBD1 aligns across 7 bases. The CDR3 spans 15 residues. Germline V gene data show CDR1 as SGHVS and CDR2 as FNYEAQ. The J segment lost 2 bases and the V segment lost 4 bases, leaving 5 bases of the junction unmatched. The CDR3 DNA follows: TGTGCCAGCAGCTCGACGACAGGGACCTACAATGAGCAGTTCTTC. It codes for CASSSTTGTYNEQFF.

There are many counts of this clonotype. The gene calls are TRBV4-3 and TRBJ2-2; unclear D gene. The CDR3 sequence is 15 residues long. Germline V gene data show CDR1 as LGHNA and CDR2 as YSLEER. With 0 bases removed from V and 7 bases from J, the gap between germline ends came to 12 bases. This CDR3 reads CASSQEGITDGELFF. DNA for the CDR3: TGCGCCAGCAGCCAAGAGGGAATTACAGACGGGGAGCTGTTTTTT.

This clonotype is categorized as large. The chain is built from TRBV27 and TRBJ1-2, with 10 nucleotides matching TRBD1. With 6 bases clipped from V and 8 bases from J, the junction kept 9 bases outside the gene matches. CDR1 is MNHEY, CDR2 SMNVEV, per germline (reference sequence). The CDR3 is 14 amino acids. The CDR3 DNA follows: TGTGCCAGCAGCGCCGACAGGGGGCAGGGGGGCTACACCTTC. Translating it yields CASSADRGQGGYTF.

This clonotype is categorized as large. The J gene is TRBJ2-7, the V gene TRBV20-1; D may be TRBD1 (5 bases). This CDR3 contains 14 residues. The germline V gene has CDR1 DFQATT and CDR2 SNEGSKA (reference sequence). V lost 6 bases to trimming and J lost 4 bases, with 19 bases between them. Here the CDR3 reads CSAQTRARTYEQYF. The CDR3 DNA follows: TGCAGTGCCCAAACCAGGGCTCGGACATACGAGCAGTACTTC.

By share, this clonotype counts as large. V is TRBV10-1 and J is TRBJ2-5, with 7 nucleotides matching TRBD1. V trimming: 5 bases; J trimming: 2 bases; junction bases outside the gene matches: 8. The CDR3 totals 15 residues. In germline, CDR1 is WNHNN, CDR2 SYGVQD (reference sequence). In DNA, the CDR3 is TGCGCCAGCAGTATCCGGACAGGAGCTCAAGAGACCCAGTACTTC. Residues: CASSIRTGAQETQYF.

By proportion, this clonotype is medium-sized. The chain has TRBV11-2 and TRBJ1-1, with D hard to call. Germline CDR1 reads SGHAT; CDR2 reads FQNNGV. V was clipped by 6 bases and J by 4 bases, with 12 bases between them. The CDR3 length is 13 residues. CDR3 sequence (DNA): TGTGCCAGCAGTCAAGACATTGGCACTGAAGCTTTCTTT. Its protein product is CASSQDIGTEAFF.

This clonotype is medium-sized within its sample. The chain carries TRBV11-1 and TRBJ1-6; TRBD1 might be the D (6 bases). The CDR3 is 14 amino acids. Looked up from germline, CDR1 is SGHAT and CDR2 is FQDESV (reference sequence). Trimming cost V 5 bases and J 6 bases, with 11 bases left between them. The DNA for the CDR3 is TGTGCCAGCAGCGGGACACGTCGTAATTCACCCCTCCACTTT. It specifies CASSGTRRNSPLHF.

By sample fraction, this clonotype is large. This chain joins TRBV9 and TRBJ2-2; 7 bases are shared with TRBD2. Per the germline V gene, CDR1 is SGDLS and CDR2 is YYNGEE. Trimming cost V 0 bases and J 8 bases; bases outside gene matches: 10. The CDR3 contains 16 residues. The CDR3 loop is CASSVAGGGESGELFF. CDR3 DNA: TGTGCCAGCAGCGTAGCTGGGGGAGGGGAGTCGGGGGAGCTGTTTTTT.

The V gene is TRBV19, the J gene TRBJ1-6; no firm D call. The germline gives CDR1 LNHDA, CDR2 SQIVND (reference sequence). V shed 5 bases and J shed 4 bases, with 9 bases lying between them. The CDR3 sequence is 14 residues long. The CDR3 bases are TGTGCCAGTAGTCGGACGGATTATAATTCACCCCTCCACTTT. This sequence encodes CASSRTDYNSPLHF. Supplemented by reference TRBV19 and TRBJ1-6, the full variable domain reads DGGITQSPKYLFRKEGQNVTLSCEQNLNHDAMYWYRQDPGQGLRLIYYSQIVNDFQKGDIAEGYSVSREKKESFPLTVTSAQKNPTAFYLCASSRTDYNSPLHFGNGTRLTVT.

By share, this clonotype ranks as medium-sized (0.01 to 0.1%). V and J are TRBV12-3 or TRBV12-4 and TRBJ1-5; no reliable D call. Trimming pared 6 bases from V and 3 bases from J, leaving 12 bases between. This CDR3 has 14 residues. DNA for the CDR3: TGTGCCAGCAGACCTAACCGGTACAATCAGCCCCAGCATTTT. This gives the protein CASRPNRYNQPQHF.